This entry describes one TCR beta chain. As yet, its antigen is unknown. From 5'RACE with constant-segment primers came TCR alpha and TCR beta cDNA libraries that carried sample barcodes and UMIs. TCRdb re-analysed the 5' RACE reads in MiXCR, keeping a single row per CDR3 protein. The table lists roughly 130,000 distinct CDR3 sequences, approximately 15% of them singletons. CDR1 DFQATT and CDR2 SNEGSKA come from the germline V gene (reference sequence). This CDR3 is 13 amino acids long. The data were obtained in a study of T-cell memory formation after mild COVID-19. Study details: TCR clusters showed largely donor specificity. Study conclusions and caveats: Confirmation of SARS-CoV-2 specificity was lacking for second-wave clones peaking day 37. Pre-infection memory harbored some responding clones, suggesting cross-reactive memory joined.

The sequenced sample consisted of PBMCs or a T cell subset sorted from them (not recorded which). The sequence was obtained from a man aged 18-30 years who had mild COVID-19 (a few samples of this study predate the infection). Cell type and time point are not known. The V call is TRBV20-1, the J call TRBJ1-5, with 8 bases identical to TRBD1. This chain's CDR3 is CSAKQGEEQPQHF. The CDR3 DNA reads TGCAGCGCAAAACAGGGGGAGGAGCAGCCCCAGCATTTT.